This entry lists 18 T cell receptor beta chains sequenced from one sample in a study of cytomegalovirus exposure and HLA in healthy donors. TCRdb's table, derived via immunoSEQ multiplex PCR, lists solely in-frame clones and lacks some. Of 150,000 to 200,000 clones in the sample, around 81% were seen once. The sequencing sample was made of PBMCs. The receptor set was obtained from a man aged 25 to 40 in good health and CMV-seropositive.

V gene TRBV7-2 combines with J gene TRBJ1-1, with 10 positions matching TRBD1. This CDR3 comprises 17 residues. Germline V gene data show CDR1 as SGHTA and CDR2 as FQGNSA. The trim removed 5 bases at V and 0 bases at J, leaving 9 bases unmatched. The CDR3 region is CASSPVRDRGLNTEAFF. DNA of the CDR3: TGTGCCAGCAGCCCGGTCCGGGACAGGGGTTTGAACACTGAAGCTTTCTTT.

The J gene is TRBJ2-7, the V gene TRBV5-6; TRBD2 is a possible D gene (5 bases). Trimming took off 5 bases at V and 6 bases at J, with 12 bases between the two ends. Germline-derived CDR1 and CDR2 are SGHDT and YYEEEE. The CDR3 totals 12 residues. The CDR3 nucleotides are TGTGCCAGCAGGGCCGAGGGTCGCGAGCAGTACTTC. Protein sequence: CASRAEGREQYF.

Written as DNA, the CDR3 is TGCGCCAGCAGCTTGGGCGGGGCGCAAGTCTATGGCTACACCTTC. This sequence encodes CASSLGGAQVYGYTF. The rearrangement joins TRBV5-1 to TRBJ1-2; D perhaps matches TRBD1 (5 bases). The CDR3 is made up of 15 amino acids. Trimming pared 0 bases from V and 4 bases from J, leaving 13 bases between. From germline, CDR1 is SGHRS and CDR2 YFSETQ.

The chain has TRBV10-1 and TRBJ2-7; 10 bases are a match to TRBD1. Germline CDR1 is WNHNN and CDR2 is SYGVQD (reference sequence). Losses at the gene ends were 7 bases for V and 1 base for J; bases not matched to a gene: 7. The CDR3 is made up of 15 amino acids. The CDR3 protein is CASTKGGQGSYEQYF. The CDR3 bases are TGCGCCAGCACCAAAGGGGGACAGGGGTCCTACGAGCAGTACTTC.

The chain recombines TRBV27 with TRBJ2-3, with 11 positions matching TRBD2. The CDR3 spans 15 residues. The V segment lost 3 bases and the J segment 4 bases; nucleotides outside the gene matches: 3. Germline V gene sequence: CDR1 MNHEY, CDR2 SMNVEV (reference sequence). CDR3 sequence: CASSFSGGASDTQYF. The CDR3 DNA follows: TGTGCCAGCAGTTTTAGCGGGGGGGCATCAGATACGCAGTATTTT.

The chain recombines TRBV30 with TRBJ2-3, with 7 nucleotides matching TRBD1. The trim removed 0 bases at V and 0 bases at J, leaving 0 bases unmatched. The germline gives CDR1 GTSNPN, CDR2 SVGIG (reference sequence). The length of the CDR3 is 14 residues. CDR3 residues: CAWSVGGSTDTQYF. The CDR3 bases are TGTGCCTGGAGTGTAGGGGGCAGCACAGATACGCAGTATTTT. The full variable domain, its missing parts supplied by reference TRBV30 and TRBJ2-3, is SQTIHQWPATLVQPVGSPLSLECTVEGTSNPNLYWYRQAAGRGLQLLFYSVGIGQISSEVPQNLSASRPQDRQFILSSKKLLLSDSGFYLCAWSVGGSTDTQYFGPGTRLTVL.

This sequence joins TRBV6-6 and TRBJ2-3, with TRBD2 matching 8 bases. The germline V gene has CDR1 MNHNY and CDR2 SVGAGI (reference sequence). The CDR3 has 15 amino acids. The V gene end was trimmed by 5 bases and the J gene end by 2 bases; junction bases not matched to a gene: 6. The CDR3 is CASSPVAGFTDTQYF. As DNA, the CDR3 is TGTGCCAGCAGTCCGGTAGCGGGGTTCACAGATACGCAGTATTTT.

CDR3 in DNA: TGCACCAGCAGCCTTTTCGGGAAGCGAGGTCTCCAAGAGACCCAGTACTTC. This encodes CTSSLFGKRGLQETQYF. The chain combines TRBV1 with TRBJ2-5; no DNA check was done on the table's D call, TRBD2. TRBV1 is designated a pseudogene. The CDR3 totals 17 residues.

The chain joins TRBV19 to TRBJ2-7; a possible D gene is TRBD1 (6 bases). V was cut by 10 bases and J by 5 bases, with 12 bases left in between. The length of the CDR3 is 11 residues. From germline, CDR1 is LNHDA and CDR2 SQIVND (reference sequence). The CDR3, as DNA: TGTGCCACCGCAGGGGACGACGAGCAGTACTTC. Translated, it gives CATAGDDEQYF.

This chain links TRBV13 with TRBJ1-2; 7 bases align to TRBD1. CDR1 is PRHDT, CDR2 FYEKMQ, per germline (reference sequence). This CDR3 region has 15 residues. V was clipped by 5 bases and J by 6 bases; unmatched bases: 12. CDR3 protein: CASSDRARVSHGYTF. The CDR3 DNA follows: TGTGCCAGCAGCGACAGGGCCCGGGTGAGCCATGGCTACACCTTC.

The rearrangement joins TRBV2 to TRBJ2-5; 12 bases match TRBD2. Germline trimming cut 3 bases from V and 4 bases from J; bases unmatched to any gene: 6. The CDR3 runs to 16 residues. Germline CDR1 and CDR2: SNHLY and FYNNEI. The CDR3 loop is CASSEGLAGVLETQYF. The CDR3 DNA reads as TGTGCCAGCAGTGAGGGACTAGCGGGTGTATTAGAGACCCAGTACTTC.

This chain uses TRBV7-2 with TRBJ2-6; maybe TRBD2 (6 bases). The V end was cut by 2 bases, the J end by 0 bases, with 17 bases between. This CDR3 is built from 19 residues. CDR1 and CDR2 from the germline V gene are SGHTA and FQGNSA. The CDR3 protein is CASSLRGGQDYSGANVLTF. CDR3 nucleotides: TGTGCCAGCAGCTTACGGGGTGGGCAGGACTACTCTGGGGCCAACGTCCTGACTTTC.

The rearrangement uses TRBV13 and TRBJ1-1, with D maybe TRBD1 (5 bases). This CDR3 spans 15 amino acids. V was shortened by 4 bases and J by 1 base, with 13 bases between the two germline ends. The germline gives CDR1 PRHDT, CDR2 FYEKMQ (reference sequence). Here the CDR3 reads CASSSPLGGNTEAFF. CDR3 coding DNA: TGTGCCAGCAGCTCGCCCCTCGGGGGGAACACTGAAGCTTTCTTT.

In DNA form, the CDR3 reads TGTGCCAGCAGTGATGGGACCGGGACAGGCCTTTATAATTCACCCCTCCACTTT. It encodes CASSDGTGTGLYNSPLHF. V gene TRBV25-1 combines with J gene TRBJ1-6; 8 bases agree with TRBD1. The CDR3 totals 18 residues. V gave up 3 bases and J gave up 4 bases; unmatched junction bases: 11. Germline lookup yields CDR1 MGHDK and CDR2 SYGVNS.

The chain combines TRBV6-5 with TRBJ2-7, with 9 bases matching TRBD1. Per the germline V gene, CDR1 is MNHEY and CDR2 is SVGAGI. The CDR3 has 15 amino acids. Unmatched junction bases numbered 8, after V lost 6 bases and J lost 2 bases. The CDR3 sequence: CASRQEDRGAYEQYF. DNA of the CDR3: TGTGCCAGCAGGCAGGAGGACAGGGGCGCCTACGAGCAGTACTTC.

This clone was counted only a few times. J is TRBJ2-3 and V is TRBV4-1; the D gene is possibly TRBD2 (6 bases). CDR1 MGHRA and CDR2 YSYEKL come from the germline V gene. The CDR3 runs to 16 residues. With 6 bases removed from V and 0 bases from J, the gap between germline ends came to 16 bases. In DNA, the CDR3 is TGCGCCAGCAGGGGACCAAAGGAGGGAAGCACAGATACGCAGTATTTT. This translates into CASRGPKEGSTDTQYF.

CDR3 residues: CASSLRAGTNYGYTF. The CDR3 bases are TGCGCCAGCAGCTTGAGGGCAGGGACTAACTATGGCTACACCTTC. The rearrangement joins TRBV5-1 to TRBJ1-2; TRBD1 is a possible D gene (5 bases). Trimming pared 1 base from V and 0 bases from J, leaving 10 bases between. Germline assignment: CDR1 SGHRS and CDR2 YFSETQ. This CDR3 spans 15 amino acids.

The chain combines TRBV15 with TRBJ2-7; 7 bases fit TRBD1. CDR1 and CDR2 (germline): LNHNV, YYDKDF (reference sequence). The CDR3 is 15 residues long. J was trimmed by 2 bases and V by 11 bases; bases with no gene match: 15. CDR3 nucleotide sequence: TGTGCCGCCCAAACTCGACAGGGCCTCCCCTACGAGCAGTACTTC. Translated, it gives CAAQTRQGLPYEQYF.